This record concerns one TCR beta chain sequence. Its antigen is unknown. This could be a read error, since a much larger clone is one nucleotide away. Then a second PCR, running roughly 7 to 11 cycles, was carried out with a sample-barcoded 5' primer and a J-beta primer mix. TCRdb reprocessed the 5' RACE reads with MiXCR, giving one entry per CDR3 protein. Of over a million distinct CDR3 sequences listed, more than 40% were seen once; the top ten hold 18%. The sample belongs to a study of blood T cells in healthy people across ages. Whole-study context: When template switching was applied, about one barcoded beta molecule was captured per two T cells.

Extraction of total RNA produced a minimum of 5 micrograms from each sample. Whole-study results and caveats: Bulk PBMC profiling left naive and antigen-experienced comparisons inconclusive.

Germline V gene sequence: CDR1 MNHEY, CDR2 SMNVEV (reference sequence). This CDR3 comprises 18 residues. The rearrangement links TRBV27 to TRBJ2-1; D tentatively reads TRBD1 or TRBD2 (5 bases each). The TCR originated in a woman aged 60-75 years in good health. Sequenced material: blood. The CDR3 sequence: CASSWLRPGRGSGNERFF. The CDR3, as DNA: TGTGCCAGCAGTTGGCTGAGACCGGGACGGGGATCAGGCAATGAGCGGTTCTTC.